This passage covers 27 T cell receptor beta chains from one sample sequenced in a study of technical replicates of blood from four donors. Sequencing used immunoSEQ multiplex PCR; TCRdb keeps in-frame clones, though not all of them. The sample lists under 85,000 clones; 92% were seen once. The sample consisted of T cells isolated from PBMCs. The receptors originated from a human donor in good health.

The chain couples TRBV14 to TRBJ2-6; D is ambiguous. V dropped 6 bases and J dropped 4 bases, with 13 bases sitting between them. This CDR3 region has 15 residues. The V gene's germline CDR1 is SGHDN and CDR2 FVKESK. This chain's CDR3 is CASSSRSRGANVLTF. The CDR3 DNA is TGTGCCAGCAGTTCCAGGTCCCGCGGGGCCAACGTCCTGACTTTC.

The chain carries TRBV5-4 and TRBJ1-2; 8 bases match TRBD1. This CDR3 comprises 14 residues. Trimming took 5 bases from V and 4 from J; bases not matched to a gene: 7. CDR1 and CDR2 from the germline V gene are SGHNT and YYREEE (reference sequence). The CDR3 reads CASRATGASYGYTF. In DNA form, the CDR3 reads TGTGCCAGCAGGGCGACAGGGGCTAGCTATGGCTACACCTTC.

V usage is TRBV6-5 and J usage is TRBJ1-2; the match to TRBD1 covers 9 bases. CDR3 length: 14 residues. In germline, CDR1 is MNHEY, CDR2 SVGAGI. Unmatched junction bases numbered 13, after V lost 6 bases and J lost 11 bases. The CDR3 here is CASSRPQGTGKYTF. The CDR3 DNA reads TGTGCCAGCAGCCGCCCTCAAGGGACAGGGAAATACACCTTC.

This chain links TRBV5-4 with TRBJ2-4, with 9 bases that match TRBD1. The CDR3 length is 14 residues. Germline-derived CDR1 and CDR2 are SGHNT and YYREEE (reference sequence). The junction had 7 bases not matched to a gene; V was cut back by 4 bases and J by 8 bases. CDR3 DNA sequence: TGTGCCAGCAGCCTGGGACAGGGTATGGACATTCAGTACTTC. Its translation is CASSLGQGMDIQYF.

The genes are TRBV7-9 and TRBJ2-1; TRBD1 might be the D (5 bases). The germline CDR1 and CDR2 sequences are SEHNR and FQNEAQ (reference sequence). V was clipped by 5 bases and J by 2 bases, with 19 bases between them. This CDR3 is 17 amino acids long. The CDR3 is CASSPISTGAPYNEQFF. The CDR3 nucleotides read TGTGCCAGCAGCCCTATATCAACAGGAGCTCCCTACAATGAGCAGTTCTTC.

This chain connects TRBV27 to TRBJ2-5; tentative D call: TRBD1 (6 bases). This CDR3 is built from 14 residues. The V end was cut by 5 bases, the J end by 5 bases, with 15 bases between. Germline CDR1 MNHEY, CDR2 SMNVEV (reference sequence). The CDR3 is CASSVVQGGETQYF. In DNA, the CDR3 is TGTGCCAGCAGTGTCGTACAGGGCGGGGAGACCCAGTACTTC.

This chain uses TRBV28 with TRBJ1-1, with no clear D. The CDR3 is 13 amino acids. Germline-derived CDR1 and CDR2 are MDHEN and SYDVKM. Trimming pared 2 bases from V and 1 base from J, leaving 5 bases between. The CDR3: CASSLGQNTEAFF. CDR3 nucleotides: TGTGCCAGCAGTTTAGGGCAGAACACTGAAGCTTTCTTT. The full variable domain, rest sourced from reference TRBV28 and TRBJ1-1, is DVKVTQSSRYLVKRTGEKVFLECVQDMDHENMFWYRQDPGLGLRLIYFSYDVKMKEKGDIPEGYSVSREKKERFSLILESASTNQTSMYLCASSLGQNTEAFFGQGTRLTVV.

This clone came up once. The chain couples TRBV2 to TRBJ2-7; TRBD1 agrees at 8 bases. CDR3 length: 13 amino acids. V lost 11 bases, J lost 1 base, and 7 bases stayed unmatched. Germline assignment: CDR1 SNHLY and CDR2 FYNNEI. The CDR3 spells CAVSGTGSYEQYF. CDR3 DNA: TGTGCCGTCTCCGGGACAGGTTCCTACGAGCAGTACTTC.

This chain uses TRBV5-1 with TRBJ2-1; D call uncertain. In germline, CDR1 is SGHRS, CDR2 YFSETQ. Deletions cut 4 bases from V and 0 bases from J, with 11 bases between. This CDR3 has 15 amino acids. The CDR3 reads CASSQTGDSYNEQFF. The CDR3 DNA sequence: TGCGCCAGCAGCCAGACGGGTGACTCCTACAATGAGCAGTTCTTC.

The chain uses TRBV6-1 and TRBJ2-7, with 7 bases matching TRBD1. Germline CDR1 reads MNHNS; CDR2 reads SASEGT. Losses at the gene ends were 6 bases for V and 3 bases for J; bases not matched to a gene: 5. The CDR3 spans 13 residues. The CDR3 DNA reads TGTGCCAGCAGGGGACAGCTAGACTACGAGCAGTACTTC. Translating it yields CASRGQLDYEQYF.

J is TRBJ1-1 and V is TRBV11-2, with TRBD1 as a possible D gene (5 bases). This CDR3 has 12 amino acids. Looked up from germline, CDR1 is SGHAT and CDR2 is FQNNGV. V was cut by 5 bases and J by 10 bases, with 14 bases left in between. As DNA, the CDR3 is TGTGCCAGCAGCCCCACCGGGACTCGAGCTTTCTTT. This gives the protein CASSPTGTRAFF.

The count of this clone is one. This chain uses TRBV5-6 with TRBJ2-7; D is unclear. CDR1 is SGHDT, CDR2 YYEEEE, per germline. The CDR3 covers 12 residues. V gave up 2 bases and J gave up 5 bases, with 8 bases separating them. The CDR3 DNA follows: TGTGCCAGCAGCTTCTTGGGCCACGAGCAGTACTTC. The encoded protein is CASSFLGHEQYF.

The chain carries TRBV7-9 and TRBJ2-1, with 11 bases that match TRBD1. The CDR3 sequence is 15 residues long. V was pared by 5 bases and J by 4 bases, with 4 bases of the junction left unmatched. Germline V gene data show CDR1 as SEHNR and CDR2 as FQNEAQ (reference sequence). For the CDR3, the DNA is TGTGCCAGCAGCCTGGGACAGGGGGTTTACAATGAGCAGTTCTTC. Its protein product is CASSLGQGVYNEQFF.

The CDR3 sequence is CASSGQPGDGGYTF. The CDR3 nucleotides are TGTGCCAGCAGCGGGCAGCCCGGTGATGGTGGCTACACCTTC. The chain combines TRBV7-3 with TRBJ1-2, with no clear D. CDR1 SGHTA and CDR2 FQGTGA come from the germline V gene. The CDR3 totals 14 residues. The V and J ends lost 5 bases and 7 bases respectively, with 17 bases between them.

The chain carries TRBV18 and TRBJ1-3; TRBD1 agrees at 10 bases. V gave up 6 bases and J gave up 4 bases; unmatched junction bases: 3. The length of the CDR3 is 14 residues. Germline assignment: CDR1 KGHSH and CDR2 LQKENI. This chain's CDR3 is CASSRDRGGNTIYF. In nucleotides, the CDR3 is TGTGCCAGCTCGAGGGACAGGGGAGGAAACACCATATATTTT.

This chain uses TRBV28 with TRBJ2-1, with D perhaps matching TRBD2 (7 bases). This CDR3 is 13 amino acids long. V was cut by 7 bases and J by 10 bases, with 17 bases left in between. Germline V gene lookup returns CDR1 MDHEN and CDR2 SYDVKM. This CDR3 is CASTHREGNEQFF. In DNA form, the CDR3 reads TGTGCCAGCACCCACAGGGAGGGGAACGAGCAGTTCTTC.

This clone was seen once. The chain links TRBV21-1 to TRBJ2-7; the table's D call, TRBD1, was not checked against the DNA. TRBV21-1 is a known pseudogene. The CDR3 runs to 13 residues. The chain's CDR3 is CASRYRASYEQYF. CDR3 in DNA: TGTGCCAGCAGGTACAGGGCATCCTACGAGCAGTACTTC.

The chain has TRBV6-5 and TRBJ2-5; 10 nucleotides line up with TRBD1. This CDR3 region has 15 residues. V gave up 6 bases and J gave up 4 bases; unmatched junction bases: 8. The germline V gene has CDR1 MNHEY and CDR2 SVGAGI. CDR3 sequence reads: CASSILTGGSETQYF. As DNA, the CDR3 is TGTGCCAGCAGCATACTGACAGGGGGCTCAGAGACCCAGTACTTC.

The chain couples TRBV10-2 to TRBJ2-1, with 11 bases identical to TRBD2. V lost 8 bases to trimming and J lost 9 bases; unmatched junction nucleotides: 6. Germline lookup yields CDR1 WSHSY and CDR2 SAAADI. The CDR3 length is 13 residues. In DNA form, the CDR3 reads TGCGCCAGCGTGGAACTAGCGGGAGTTGAGCAGTTCTTC. This codes for CASVELAGVEQFF.

The genes are TRBV5-6 and TRBJ1-2; perhaps TRBD1 as D (5 bases). CDR3 length: 13 residues. CDR1 SGHDT and CDR2 YYEEEE come from the germline V gene. V gave up 0 bases and J gave up 6 bases, with 9 bases separating them. CDR3 bases: TGTGCCAGCAGCTTGGCAGGGATCGATGGCTACACCTTC. Protein product: CASSLAGIDGYTF.

V and J are TRBV15 and TRBJ2-6, with 11 bases fitting TRBD2. Trimming took 3 bases from V and 1 from J; bases not matched to a gene: 2. CDR3 length equals 17 residues. Germline V gives CDR1 LNHNV, CDR2 YYDKDF (reference sequence). The CDR3 is CATSSGLAGSGANVLTF. CDR3 bases: TGTGCCACCAGCAGTGGACTAGCGGGTTCTGGGGCCAACGTCCTGACTTTC.

The CDR3 region is CASSLGLAGFFDEQYF. The CDR3 DNA follows: TGTGCCAGCAGCCTGGGACTAGCGGGATTCTTCGACGAGCAGTACTTC. The chain is built from TRBV5-6 and TRBJ2-7, with 13 bases fitting TRBD2. CDR3 length: 16 residues. The germline V gene encodes CDR1 SGHDT and CDR2 YYEEEE. J lost 5 bases, V lost 4 bases, and 9 bases had no gene match.

This chain connects TRBV4-1 to TRBJ2-1, with TRBD2 matching over 10 bases. The germline CDR1 and CDR2 sequences are MGHRA and YSYEKL. This CDR3 has 15 residues. Losses at the gene ends were 1 base for V and 5 bases for J; bases not matched to a gene: 2. CDR3 in amino acids: CASSQGTSGDNEQFF. The CDR3 nucleotides read TGCGCCAGCAGCCAAGGGACTAGCGGTGACAATGAGCAGTTCTTC.

V and J are TRBV2 and TRBJ1-1, with 8 nucleotides matching TRBD1. The CDR3 runs 13 residues. From germline, CDR1 is SNHLY and CDR2 FYNNEI. J was trimmed by 9 bases and V by 1 base; bases with no gene match: 4. As DNA, the CDR3 is TGTGCCAGCAGTGAAGGGCAGGGGGCTAAAGCTTTCTTT. Encoded protein: CASSEGQGAKAFF.

Of note for this clone: Its ends do not fully match the called genes, so a read error is possible. This chain connects TRBV4-3 to TRBJ1-4; 10 bases match TRBD1. Germline loops: CDR1 LGHNA, CDR2 YSLEER. The CDR3 is 17 amino acids. The CDR3 nucleotides read TGCACCAGCAGCCGTCTAACCCCGACAGGGGGCGATGAAAAACTGTTTTTT. Amino acids: CTSSRLTPTGGDEKLFF.

The chain couples TRBV19 to TRBJ2-7, with 7 bases aligning to TRBD2. Germline assignment: CDR1 LNHDA and CDR2 SQIVND (reference sequence). The junction had 21 bases not matched to a gene; V was cut back by 5 bases and J by 5 bases. CDR3 size: 18 residues. CDR3 coding DNA: TGTGCCAGTAGTGGTCAGCGTTTTTCGCGGGAGTCTTCCCACGAGCAGTACTTC. Amino acid sequence: CASSGQRFSRESSHEQYF. Looking up the rest from reference TRBV19 and TRBJ2-7 gives the full variable domain: DGGITQSPKYLFRKEGQNVTLSCEQNLNHDAMYWYRQDPGQGLRLIYYSQIVNDFQKGDIAEGYSVSREKKESFPLTVTSAQKNPTAFYLCASSGQRFSRESSHEQYFGPGTRLTVT.

This chain uses TRBV7-2 with TRBJ2-7, with 8 nucleotides matching TRBD1. V shed 4 bases, J shed 1 base, and the junction held 6 bases outside the gene matches. The CDR3 is made up of 15 amino acids. CDR1 SGHTA and CDR2 FQGNSA come from the germline V gene. The CDR3 nucleotides are TGTGCCAGCAGCTCTATTGGGACAGGTTCCTACGAGCAGTACTTC. This translates into CASSSIGTGSYEQYF. Drawing the rest from reference TRBV7-2 and TRBJ2-7, the complete variable domain is GAGVSQSPSNKVTEKGKDVELRCDPISGHTALYWYRQSLGQGLEFLIYFQGNSAPDKSGLPSDRFSAERTGGSVSTLTIQRTQQEDSAVYLCASSSIGTGSYEQYFGPGTRLTVT.